The 5 T cell receptor beta chains below all came from one sample that was sequenced in a study of tumor-infiltrating lymphocytes in localized non-small cell lung cancer (dated by TCRdb to about 2021). The library relied on the immunoSEQ multiplex PCR assay. The table comes from immuneACCESS by way of TCRdb, which keeps in-frame sequences with V and J called. Part of the clones is missing from these tables; in studies checked, under half for an unresolved V gene and the rest for unknown reasons. Across this sample there are 9,500 to 15,000 clones, with about 75% seen only once. The ten biggest clones cover about 15% of the sample. Sequencing was performed on uninvolved lung tissue not adjacent to the tumor. These receptors were taken from a human donor with non-small cell lung cancer.

This clone showed up just once. The chain has TRBV5-6 and TRBJ1-1; 8 nucleotides line up with TRBD1. The CDR3 consists of 13 residues. V dropped 5 bases and J dropped 11; count of bases not matched to a gene: 11. Germline V gene lookup returns CDR1 SGHDT and CDR2 YYEEEE. CDR3 DNA sequence: TGTGCCAGCAGATCGGACAGGGACGGCGCGGCTTTCTTT. Encoded protein: CASRSDRDGAAFF.

A remark on this clone: Mismatch with germline at one junction end may stem from a read error. The same CDR3 can be traced to other DNA sequences in this sample. The gene calls are TRBV19 and TRBJ1-2, with D unresolved. The germline gives CDR1 LNHDA, CDR2 SQIVND (reference sequence). This CDR3 is 12 amino acids long. The CDR3 DNA follows: TGTGCCAGCAGTATCCGGAGCTATGGCTACACCTTC. Translated, it gives CASSIRSYGYTF.

The J gene is TRBJ2-7, the V gene TRBV29-1; 9 nucleotides match TRBD2. The CDR3 has 13 amino acids. Looked up from germline, CDR1 is SQVTM and CDR2 is ANQGSEA. The V and J ends lost 7 bases and 7 bases, in that order; junction bases with no gene match: 11. CDR3 in DNA: TGCAGCGCGCTGATGGGACTAGCAGGAGAGCAGTACTTC. This codes for CSALMGLAGEQYF.

The chain combines TRBV6-5 with TRBJ1-5; a possible D gene is TRBD1 (5 bases). Germline-derived CDR1 and CDR2 are MNHEY and SVGAGI. V was pared by 6 bases and J by 3 bases, with 12 bases between. The CDR3 is 14 residues long. The CDR3 nucleotides are TGTGCCAGCAGGCGGCGGGGGTACAATCAGCCCCAGCATTTT. Its translation is CASRRRGYNQPQHF.

V is TRBV7-8 and J is TRBJ2-7, with D possibly being TRBD1 (5 bases). V lost 0 bases and J 4 bases, leaving 13 bases between the germline ends. Per germline, CDR1 SGHVS and CDR2 FQNEAQ. The length of the CDR3 is 15 residues. The CDR3 DNA follows: TGTGCCAGCAGCTTAGCGGGGCGTCAGCAATACGAGCAGTACTTC. This gives the protein CASSLAGRQQYEQYF.